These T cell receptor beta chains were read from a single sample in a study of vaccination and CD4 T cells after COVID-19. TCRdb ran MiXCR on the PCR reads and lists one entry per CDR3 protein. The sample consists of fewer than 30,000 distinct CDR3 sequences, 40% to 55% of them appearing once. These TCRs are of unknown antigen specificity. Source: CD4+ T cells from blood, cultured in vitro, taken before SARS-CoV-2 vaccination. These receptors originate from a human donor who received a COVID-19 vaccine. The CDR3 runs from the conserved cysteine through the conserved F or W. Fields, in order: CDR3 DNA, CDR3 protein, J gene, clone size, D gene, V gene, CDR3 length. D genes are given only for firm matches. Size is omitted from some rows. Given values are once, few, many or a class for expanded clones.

TGCAGTGCTAGAGTCGACAGGAGCTATGGCTACACCTTC	CSARVDRSYGYTF	TRBJ1-2	few	-	TRBV20-1	13
TGCAGTGCTAGCGGGAGGGCCAGCGATTCACCCCTCCACTTT	CSASGRASDSPLHF	TRBJ1-6	-	-	TRBV20-1	14
TGCGCCAGCAGCCAAACTAGCGGGGGAGAGAACACCGGGGAGCTGTTTTTT	CASSQTSGGENTGELFF	TRBJ2-2	-	TRBD2	TRBV5-1	17
TGTGCCAGCAGTGAACCCGCGGGCAGGCCCTGGTCCCCTGAAGCTTTCTTT	CASSEPAGRPWSPEAFF	TRBJ1-1	few	-	TRBV6-1	17
TGTGCCAGCGCCCCATTAACAGGGGGCGGCTACACCTTC	CASAPLTGGGYTF	TRBJ1-2	-	TRBD1	TRBV6-1	13
TGTGCCAGCAGCTCCCCTATTTACGTGGGCACAGATACGCAGTATTTT	CASSSPIYVGTDTQYF	TRBJ2-3	once	-	TRBV11-3	16
TGTGCCAGCTCCGGGTATGGCTACACCTTC	CASSGYGYTF	TRBJ1-2	few	-	TRBV18	10
TGTGCCTGGAGTAGGTCGACAGAGCTGTTTTTT	CAWSRSTELFF	TRBJ2-2	-	-	TRBV30	11
TGTGCCTCCCAAGATGCCCGGGACAGGGGTTCACCCCTCCACTTT	CASQDARDRGSPLHF	TRBJ1-6	-	TRBD1	TRBV19	15
TGTGCCAGCAGCTTAGCGTTGAACAGGGCTTATGGCTACACCTTC	CASSLALNRAYGYTF	TRBJ1-2	-	-	TRBV7-2	15
TGTGCCAGCCAGTGGGGGGCTAGCCTAAAAGAGACCCAGTACTTC	CASQWGASLKETQYF	TRBJ2-5	-	-	TRBV2	15
TGTGCCACCAGCAGAGATTTGGCGGTCCAAGGGACCCAGTACTTC	CATSRDLAVQGTQYF	TRBJ2-5	-	-	TRBV15	15
TGTGCCAGCAGTTCCAATGGACAGCGGCAAGCTTTCTTT	CASSSNGQRQAFF	TRBJ1-1	-	-	TRBV6-5	13
TGTGCCAGCAGTTTGACTAGCGGGGGCACCGGGGAGCTGTTTTTT	CASSLTSGGTGELFF	TRBJ2-2	-	TRBD2	TRBV12-3/TRBV12-4	15
TGCGCCAGCAGCCGGGACCAAGCCTACGAGCAGTACTTC	CASSRDQAYEQYF	TRBJ2-7	few	-	TRBV5-1	13
TGTGCCAGCAGCACGGGACAAGTTAATTCACCCCTCCACTTT	CASSTGQVNSPLHF	TRBJ1-6	-	-	TRBV6-1	14
TGCGCCAGCAGGGGTCGGGAATCGACTGAGGCTTTCTTT	CASRGRESTEAFF	TRBJ1-1	-	-	TRBV10-2	13
TGTGCCAGCAGCTCGGACAGTAATTCACCCCTCCACTTT	CASSSDSNSPLHF	TRBJ1-6	-	-	TRBV7-9	13
TGTGCCAGCAGTCTTGAAGCCGGGAGCTACGAGCAGTACTTC	CASSLEAGSYEQYF	TRBJ2-7	few	-	TRBV12-3/TRBV12-4	14
TGTGCCAGCAGCTTAGCCCTAGGACAGGGGAATGGCTACACCTTC	CASSLALGQGNGYTF	TRBJ1-2	few	TRBD1	TRBV7-2	15
TGTGCCAGCAAGATAGAACAGGGGTTGCACACCATATATTTT	CASKIEQGLHTIYF	TRBJ1-3	-	TRBD1	TRBV6-1	14
TGTGCCAGCAGCCGGACTAGCGGGGGGGACATTCAGTACTTC	CASSRTSGGDIQYF	TRBJ2-4	-	TRBD2	TRBV7-2	14
TGTGCCACCAGCAGGACAGGGGGCTCCTACAATGAGCAGTTCTTC	CATSRTGGSYNEQFF	TRBJ2-1	few	TRBD1	TRBV15	15
TGTGCCAGCAGCTTACCAGCTGGAAACACCATATATTTT	CASSLPAGNTIYF	TRBJ1-3	few	-	TRBV7-2	13
TGTGCCAGCAGGAGGACTAGCGGGTTGGTGCAGTACTTC	CASRRTSGLVQYF	TRBJ2-7	few	TRBD2	TRBV6-1	13
TGTGCCTGGAGTCCGTCGGCGGGTCAGCCCCAGCATTTT	CAWSPSAGQPQHF	TRBJ1-5	-	-	TRBV30	13
TGTGCCAGCAGGCCTCGCAGGGCCTCGAGGATAGGCACTGAAGCTTTCTTT	CASRPRRASRIGTEAFF	TRBJ1-1	-	-	TRBV12-3/TRBV12-4	17
TGTGCCAGCAGTGTGTCGGAGGAGACCCAGTACTTC	CASSVSEETQYF	TRBJ2-5	once	-	TRBV2	12